This TCR beta chain appears in the sequencing data of a study of blood T cell repertoires in COVID-19 (dated by TCRdb to about 2020). Describing the broader study: Samples covering the acute and convalescent phases of COVID-19 were provided by collaborators in the United States, Italy and Spain. Samples were obtained from the ongoing ImmuneRACE study (first 160 participants) and from approximately 1,200 subjects provided by 6 global collaborators. The sample metadata nearly always contained a de-identified subject ID, COVID-19 status, age in years and sex. HLA class I and class II types, where available, came from metadata supplied by the sample provider rather than from assay-based typing. Subjects who had been exposed to COVID-19, were actively infected with it, or had recovered from it provided the deeply sampled blood TCRbeta repertoires that made up the dataset. The repertoires were released in a freely available public database meant as a resource for research on the immune response to SARS-CoV-2. The prospective study material was composed of cDNA or gDNA derived from T cells, B-cell-depleted T cells, or PBMCs. Here is what the overall study found, with its caveats: Clinical and demographic metadata were provided uncurated, with the amount varying by source and participant.

TCRbeta CDR3 regions were amplified from genomic DNA by means of the immunoSEQ Assay, a bias-controlled multiplex PCR. Per the original workflow: The number of nucleated cells in each sample was estimated by amplification of reference gene primers within the assay. To quantify the absolute abundance of each unique TCRbeta CDR3 rearrangement, sequence reads were collapsed and filtered. For each sample, productive Simpson clonality was calculated by taking the square root of Simpson's diversity index across productive rearrangements. This is the immuneACCESS table as TCRdb keeps it, with only in-frame sequences that have V and J called. A part of the clones is gone; compared with another copy, unresolved V genes explain less than half, and the rest is unexplained. For V, J and clone size, that table is used; D and trimming come from the DNA. The sample yields hundreds of thousands of clones; about 85% were counted once. The leading ten clones occupy roughly 7.8% of the sample.

Samples from volunteer blood donors who had recovered from COVID-19 were contributed by a second Seattle source. Each collaborating institution followed its own protocols to collect whole blood in K2EDTA tubes. For TCRbeta analysis, collaborator samples were shipped as frozen whole blood, as isolated PBMCs, or as DNA extracted from either sample type. The germline V gene provides CDR1 SGHTA and CDR2 FQGNSA. The CDR3 goes from the cysteine to the phenylalanine over 16 residues. Left in the record is the CDR3 DNA by itself, 48 bases read in frame from the first base. V loses 3 bases, J loses 0 bases, and the germline ends lie 9 bases apart. As concerns this clone: Its binding antigen is unknown. No base quality information exists; no much larger clone differs at one position.

Sequencing used peripheral blood. This receptor chain uses TRBV7-2 and TRBJ1-6; the D region possibly corresponds to TRBD1 (6 bases align). The sequence came from a man aged 55 to 70 who had recovered from COVID-19. The CDR3 protein is CASSLGGASYNSPLHF. DNA sequence: TGTGCCAGCAGCTTGGGGGGGGCCTCCTATAATTCACCCCTCCACTTT.